The source of this TCR beta chain is a study of T cell responses to AZD1222 COVID-19 vaccine. Turning to the study itself: Second-dose intervals near 4 or 12 weeks were combined.

Turning to this clone: Its antigen is as yet unknown.

Trimming removed 4 bases at V and 8 bases at J, with 14 bases between. Germline CDR1 MNHEY, CDR2 SVGAGI. The CDR3 has 13 residues. Broader study findings: Nearly half of spike-specific TCRs reportedly target unmutated variant regions. Seropositivity was recorded at baseline in only five to seven AZD1222 recipients.

Method: immunoSEQ multiplex PCR; TCRdb's copy keeps in-frame clones and lacks some. The profile shows roughly 120,000 clones, around 80% of them singletons. The J gene is TRBJ1-2, the V gene TRBV6-5, with D perhaps TRBD1 (6 bases). Sequences were derived from peripheral blood, sampled on day 0 of AZD1222 vaccination. The TCR comes from an adult in good health. The CDR3 DNA is TGTGCCAGCAGTTCGACAGGCCCGGAGGGCTACACCTTC. This translates into CASSSTGPEGYTF.